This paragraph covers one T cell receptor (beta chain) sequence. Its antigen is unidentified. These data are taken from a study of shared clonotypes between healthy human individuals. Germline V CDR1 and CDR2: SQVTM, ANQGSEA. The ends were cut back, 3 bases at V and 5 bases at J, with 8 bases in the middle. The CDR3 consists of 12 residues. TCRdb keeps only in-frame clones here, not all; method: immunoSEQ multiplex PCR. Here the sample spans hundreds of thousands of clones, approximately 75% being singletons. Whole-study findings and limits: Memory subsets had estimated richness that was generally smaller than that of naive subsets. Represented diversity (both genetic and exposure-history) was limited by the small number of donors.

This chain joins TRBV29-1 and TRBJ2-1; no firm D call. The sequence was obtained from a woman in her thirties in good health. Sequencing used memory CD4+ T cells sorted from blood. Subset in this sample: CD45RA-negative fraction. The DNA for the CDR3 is TGCAGCGTTGATCAAACCCACAATGAGCAGTTCTTC. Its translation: CSVDQTHNEQFF.